These 24 T cell receptor beta chains were sequenced from one sample in a study of T-cell memory formation after mild COVID-19. TCRdb analysed the 5' RACE reads with MiXCR anew, one entry per CDR3 protein. The top ten clones hold roughly 4% of a sample with roughly 200,000 distinct CDR3 sequences, 9% to 10% of them seen once. The sequenced material came from PBMCs or a T cell subset sorted from them (not recorded which). Receptors originate from a young man who had mild COVID-19 (a few samples of this study predate the infection). Cell type and time point are not known.

This clonotype has just a few counts. The genes are TRBV27 and TRBJ2-1, with D possibly called TRBD1 or TRBD2 (6 bases each). Germline V lookup: CDR1 MNHEY, CDR2 SMNVEV (reference sequence). CDR3 length: 12 amino acids. The germline V and J ends were trimmed by 5 bases and 11 bases, with 13 bases remaining between them. Here the CDR3 reads CASSGVGGKQFF. CDR3 in DNA: TGTGCCAGCAGTGGCGTGGGGGGCAAGCAGTTCTTC.

This clonotype was seen a single time. J is TRBJ1-1 and V is TRBV28; D is ambiguous. The CDR3 totals 14 residues. V was shortened by 2 bases and J by 1 base, with 8 bases between the two germline ends. From germline, CDR1 is MDHEN and CDR2 SYDVKM. In nucleotides, the CDR3 is TGTGCCAGCAGTTTACCTCAGTGGAACACTGAAGCTTTCTTT. Amino acids: CASSLPQWNTEAFF.

This clonotype was detected many times. The chain couples TRBV2 to TRBJ2-1; D is uncertain. Between the trimmed V and J ends, which lost 0 bases and 10 bases, there was a span of 13 bases. Germline CDR1 and CDR2: SNHLY and FYNNEI. CDR3 length equals 14 residues. CDR3 loop: CASSEAVRGGEQFF. The CDR3 region has the DNA TGTGCCAGCAGTGAAGCTGTGAGAGGTGGGGAGCAGTTCTTC.

This clonotype was counted at least ten times. The J gene is TRBJ2-7, the V gene TRBV7-2, with a possible D match to TRBD2 (5 bases). Between the trimmed V and J ends, which lost 6 bases and 2 bases, there was a span of 17 bases. CDR1 is SGHTA and CDR2 is FQGNSA in the germline V gene. The CDR3 loop spans 15 amino acids. The CDR3 protein is CASSSPGWSPYEQYF. The DNA for the CDR3 is TGTGCCAGCAGTTCTCCGGGGTGGTCCCCCTACGAGCAGTACTTC.

This clonotype appeared a few times. The CDR3 coding sequence is TGTGCCAGCGGACATGAGCAGTTCTTC. Amino acid sequence: CASGHEQFF. The rearrangement uses TRBV6-6 and TRBJ2-1; D is uncertain. From germline, CDR1 is MNHNY and CDR2 SVGAGI (reference sequence). This CDR3 region has 9 residues. Trimming left V 8 bases short and J 8 bases short, with 4 bases between.

This chain uses TRBV6-5 with TRBJ2-3; weak D call: TRBD2 (6 bases). The CDR3 is made up of 14 amino acids. CDR1 and CDR2 from the germline V gene are MNHEY and SVGAGI. V dropped 2 bases and J dropped 5 bases, with 11 bases sitting between them. CDR3 sequence (DNA): TGTGCCAGCAGTTACGCAGCGGAGGGAGATACGCAGTATTTT. This encodes CASSYAAEGDTQYF.

The J gene is TRBJ2-3, the V gene TRBV5-6; no clear D gene. Germline V lookup: CDR1 SGHDT, CDR2 YYEEEE. CDR3 size: 15 residues. Trimming cost V 1 base and J 0 bases, with 9 bases left between them. The CDR3 is CASSLFQTSTDTQYF. For the CDR3, the DNA is TGTGCCAGCAGCTTGTTTCAGACTAGCACAGATACGCAGTATTTT.

There are a few counts of this clonotype. V usage is TRBV4-1 and J usage is TRBJ2-3; TRBD2 is a possible D gene (5 bases). Per the germline V gene, CDR1 is MGHRA and CDR2 is YSYEKL. This CDR3 has 15 residues. V was shortened by 4 bases and J by 2 bases, with 13 bases between the two germline ends. For the CDR3, the DNA is TGCGCCAGCAGCCTCACAGCGGTATCCACAGATACGCAGTATTTT. Translated, it gives CASSLTAVSTDTQYF.

This clonotype was seen a handful of times. The rearrangement joins TRBV7-9 to TRBJ1-2; perhaps TRBD1 as D (5 bases). Germline values: CDR1 SEHNR, CDR2 FQNEAQ (reference sequence). V lost 5 bases to trimming and J lost 5 bases, with 15 bases between them. The CDR3 sequence is 14 residues long. The CDR3 sequence: CASSAQVDSYGYTF. The CDR3 bases are TGTGCCAGCAGCGCGCAGGTCGACAGTTATGGCTACACCTTC.

The chain has TRBV4-3 and TRBJ1-3; the D is unclear. Between the trimmed V and J ends, which lost 1 base and 2 bases, there was a span of 6 bases. This CDR3 comprises 14 residues. CDR1 and CDR2 from the germline V gene are LGHNA and YSLEER. The CDR3 coding sequence is TGCGCCAGCAGCCAAGCCGCGGCTGGAAACACCATATATTTT. Its translation is CASSQAAAGNTIYF.

This clonotype was detected only a few times. This rearrangement joins TRBV10-3 to TRBJ2-3; D is uncertain. This CDR3 contains 15 residues. With 2 bases removed from V and 2 bases from J, the gap between germline ends came to 11 bases. Germline CDR1 is ENHRY and CDR2 is SYGVKD. CDR3 in DNA: TGTGCCATCAGTGAGAGACGCGCCGACACAGATACGCAGTATTTT. Amino acid sequence: CAISERRADTDTQYF.

Points on this clonotype: Just one base apart from a much larger clone, this may be a read error. This chain links TRBV11-3 with TRBJ2-2; D is uncertain. The ends were cut back, 3 bases at V and 1 base at J, with 3 bases in the middle. The CDR3 is 13 residues long. CDR1 and CDR2 (germline): SGHNT, YENEEA. The CDR3 is CASSFMNTGELFF. CDR3 in DNA: TGTGCCAGCAGCTTTATGAACACCGGGGAGCTGTTTTTT.

The chain is built from TRBV4-3 and TRBJ2-1; 7 bases are shared with TRBD2. The germline V gene has CDR1 LGHNA and CDR2 YSLEER. The junction had 14 bases not matched to a gene; V was cut back by 3 bases and J by 9 bases. This CDR3 has 16 amino acids. This chain's CDR3 is CASSHSAGGILGEQFF. The CDR3 DNA reads TGCGCCAGCAGCCACTCCGCCGGGGGGATCCTCGGTGAGCAGTTCTTC.

The rearrangement joins TRBV4-2 to TRBJ1-4; 7 bases match TRBD1. CDR3 length: 15 amino acids. Germline V gives CDR1 LGHNA, CDR2 YNFKEQ. J was trimmed by 5 bases and V by 4 bases; bases with no gene match: 7. CDR3: CASSPMTGRNEKLFF. The DNA for the CDR3 is TGTGCCAGCAGCCCGATGACAGGGCGAAATGAAAAACTGTTTTTT.

A few counts support this clonotype. This chain links TRBV11-3 with TRBJ2-1; 11 bases agree with TRBD1. This CDR3 comprises 16 residues. Germline CDR1 and CDR2: SGHNT and YENEEA. J gave up 0 bases and V 6 bases, and 4 bases lay outside the gene matches. The CDR3 reads CASSIGTGGSYNEQFF. The CDR3 region has the DNA TGTGCCAGCAGTATTGGGACAGGGGGCTCCTACAATGAGCAGTTCTTC.

This clonotype was counted a few times. The rearrangement uses TRBV4-1 and TRBJ2-3; tentatively, D is TRBD1 or TRBD2 (5 bases each). CDR3 length: 14 residues. The V gene lost 2 bases and the J gene lost 1 base, with 7 bases spanning the gap. Looked up from germline, CDR1 is MGHRA and CDR2 is YSYEKL. The CDR3: CASSQRGRTDTQYF. CDR3 sequence (DNA): TGCGCCAGCAGCCAAAGGGGACGCACAGATACGCAGTATTTT.

The rearrangement joins TRBV20-1 to TRBJ1-1; 7 nucleotides align to TRBD1. Germline V CDR1 and CDR2: DFQATT, SNEGSKA (reference sequence). The CDR3 is 14 residues long. V was pared by 6 bases and J by 2 bases, with 9 bases of the junction left unmatched. DNA for the CDR3: TGCAGTGCGACGACAGGGAATCTTAACACTGAAGCTTTCTTT. Amino acid sequence: CSATTGNLNTEAFF.

The chain combines TRBV11-2 with TRBJ2-1; D is perhaps TRBD1 or TRBD2 (5 bases each). The V end lost 0 bases, the J end lost 11 bases, and 20 bases lay between the germline ends. Germline V gives CDR1 SGHAT, CDR2 FQNNGV. This CDR3 is built from 16 residues. The CDR3 DNA follows: TGTGCCAGCAGCTTAGAAAGCAGTCGGGGCTGGTCGAAGCAGTTCTTC. It yields the protein CASSLESSRGWSKQFF.

Only a few counts were recorded for this clonotype. The chain uses TRBV10-1 and TRBJ2-7, with D possibly TRBD2 on 5 matching bases. V lost 3 bases to trimming and J lost 5 bases, with 17 bases between them. Germline V gene sequence: CDR1 WNHNN, CDR2 SYGVQD (reference sequence). This CDR3 contains 15 residues. The CDR3 nucleotides read TGCGCCAGCAGTGATGGTAGCGCGGGTCGGAACGAGCAGTACTTC. It codes for CASSDGSAGRNEQYF.

This clonotype has ten or more counts. J is TRBJ1-4 and V is TRBV28; 9 bases are a match to TRBD1. There are 17 residues in the CDR3. V lost 6 bases to trimming and J lost 3 bases; unmatched junction nucleotides: 11. Looked up from germline, CDR1 is MDHEN and CDR2 is SYDVKM. CDR3 nucleotide sequence: TGTGCCAGCAGCCATAAACAGGGGGCACGGGCTAATGAAAAACTGTTTTTT. Amino acids: CASSHKQGARANEKLFF.

J is TRBJ1-2 and V is TRBV5-1; D is possibly TRBD1 (6 bases). The ends were cut back, 7 bases at V and 8 bases at J, with 15 bases in the middle. The germline CDR1 and CDR2 sequences are SGHRS and YFSETQ. The CDR3 consists of 12 residues. For the CDR3, the DNA is TGCGCCAGCGCGGGACAAGCAGGGGGCTACACCTTC. Protein: CASAGQAGGYTF.

This clonotype has just a few counts. This sequence joins TRBV5-1 and TRBJ2-5; unclear D gene. From germline, CDR1 is SGHRS and CDR2 YFSETQ. Trimming cost V 0 bases and J 2 bases, with 8 bases left between them. The CDR3 spans 14 residues. Written as DNA, the CDR3 is TGCGCCAGCAGCTTGGTGGCGCCTCAAGAGACCCAGTACTTC. Its translation is CASSLVAPQETQYF.

The gene calls are TRBV29-1 and TRBJ2-1, with D unclear. The germline V gene encodes CDR1 SQVTM and CDR2 ANQGSEA. Trimming shortened V by 4 bases and J by 10 bases, and 14 bases separated the two germline ends. The CDR3 consists of 12 residues. This CDR3 reads CSVGKGTDEQFF. The CDR3 DNA follows: TGCAGCGTTGGAAAAGGCACTGACGAGCAGTTCTTC.

This rearrangement joins TRBV25-1 to TRBJ1-1; 9 bases match TRBD1. Germline V gene sequence: CDR1 MGHDK, CDR2 SYGVNS. This CDR3 has 14 residues. Unmatched junction bases numbered 5, after V lost 8 bases and J lost 1 base. The CDR3 region has the DNA TGTGCCAGCTGCTCGGACAGGGGGAACACTGAAGCTTTCTTT. Its translation: CASCSDRGNTEAFF.